This T cell receptor (beta chain) is from a study of blood T cell repertoires in COVID-19. Recruits, aged roughly 18 to 95 years, lived in around 24 US areas. Participants had their cohort set by participant-reported clinical history. Among Cohort 3 donors, those recovered had two negative PCRs, clearance, or symptom resolution. As originally analysed: Cell counts per sample came from amplifying reference gene primers. Repertoires were generated with immunoSEQ multiplex PCR, while TCRdb's copy carries only in-frame clones and drops some. D and trimming come from the DNA, and the V and J calls and clone size come from that table. The profile shows some 400,000 clones, 85% to 90% of them singletons. This CDR3 contains 16 residues. CDR1 is LNHDA and CDR2 is SQIVND in the germline V gene (reference sequence). Trimming removed 4 bases from V and 0 bases from J; junction bases left unmatched: 6.

The chain combines TRBV19 with TRBJ1-5; 7 bases line up with TRBD1. This TCR derives from a man aged 25-40 years who had recovered from COVID-19. The sample consisted of PBMCs or T cells enriched from blood (not recorded which). CDR3 amino acids: CASSTTGFASNQPQHF. In DNA, the CDR3 is TGTGCCAGTAGTACGACAGGGTTCGCTAGCAATCAGCCCCAGCATTTT.